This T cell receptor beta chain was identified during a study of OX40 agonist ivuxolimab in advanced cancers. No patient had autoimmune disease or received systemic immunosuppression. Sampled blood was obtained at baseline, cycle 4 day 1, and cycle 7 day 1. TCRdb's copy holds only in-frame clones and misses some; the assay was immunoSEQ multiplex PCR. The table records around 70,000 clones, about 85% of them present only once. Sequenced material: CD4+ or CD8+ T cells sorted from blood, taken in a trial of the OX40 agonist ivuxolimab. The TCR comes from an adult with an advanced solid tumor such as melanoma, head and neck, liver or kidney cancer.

CDR3: CASSLGTGGFSEQYF. CDR3 nucleotide sequence: TGCGCCAGCAGCTTGGGGACAGGGGGGTTCTCCGAGCAGTACTTC. The chain joins TRBV5-1 to TRBJ2-7; TRBD1 matches at 10 bases. There are 15 residues in the CDR3. Unmatched junction bases numbered 6, after V lost 0 bases and J lost 6 bases. CDR1 SGHRS and CDR2 YFSETQ come from the germline V gene.